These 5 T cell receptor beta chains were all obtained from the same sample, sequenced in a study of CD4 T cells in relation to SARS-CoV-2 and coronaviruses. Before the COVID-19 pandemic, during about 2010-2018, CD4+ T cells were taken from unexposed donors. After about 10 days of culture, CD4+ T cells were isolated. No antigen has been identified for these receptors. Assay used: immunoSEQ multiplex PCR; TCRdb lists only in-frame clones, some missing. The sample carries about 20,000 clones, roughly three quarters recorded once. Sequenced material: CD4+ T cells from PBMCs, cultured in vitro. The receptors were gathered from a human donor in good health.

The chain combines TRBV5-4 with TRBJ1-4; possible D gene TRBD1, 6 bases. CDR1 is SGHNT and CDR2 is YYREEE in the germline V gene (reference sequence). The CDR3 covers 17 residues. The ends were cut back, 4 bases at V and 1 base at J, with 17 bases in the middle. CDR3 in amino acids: CASSPRQARGTNEKLFF. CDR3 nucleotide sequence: TGTGCCAGCAGCCCCAGACAGGCAAGGGGAACTAATGAAAAACTGTTTTTT.

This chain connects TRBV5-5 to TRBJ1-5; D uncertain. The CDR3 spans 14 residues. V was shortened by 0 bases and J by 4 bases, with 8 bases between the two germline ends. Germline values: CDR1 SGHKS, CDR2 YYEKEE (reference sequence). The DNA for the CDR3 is TGTGCCAGCAGCTTGGTCGCAGGTAATCAGCCCCAGCATTTT. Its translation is CASSLVAGNQPQHF.

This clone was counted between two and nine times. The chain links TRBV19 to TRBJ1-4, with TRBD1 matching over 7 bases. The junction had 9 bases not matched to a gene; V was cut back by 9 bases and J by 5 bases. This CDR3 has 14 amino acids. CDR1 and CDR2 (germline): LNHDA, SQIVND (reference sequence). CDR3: CASSRQGENEKLFF. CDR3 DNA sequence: TGTGCCAGCTCCCGACAGGGAGAAAATGAAAAACTGTTTTTT.

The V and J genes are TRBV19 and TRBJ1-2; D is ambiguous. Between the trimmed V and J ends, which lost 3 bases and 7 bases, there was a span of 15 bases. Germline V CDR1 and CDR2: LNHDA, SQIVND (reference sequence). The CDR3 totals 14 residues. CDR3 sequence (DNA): TGTGCCAGTAGTATCCGTGAGGCATTCGGTGGCTACACCTTC. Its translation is CASSIREAFGGYTF.

The CDR3 nucleotides are TGTGCCAGCACCAAGCGGGGGTCCAATGGCTACACCTTC. This encodes CASTKRGSNGYTF. J is TRBJ1-2 and V is TRBV6-5, with a weak D call TRBD1 (5 bases). Germline V gene lookup returns CDR1 MNHEY and CDR2 SVGAGI. V shed 7 bases and J shed 6 bases, with 15 bases lying between them. This CDR3 has 13 residues.